Shown below are 10 T cell receptor beta chains from a single sample sequenced in a study of cytomegalovirus exposure and HLA in healthy donors. It was with 60 Vbeta and 13 Jbeta primers that the PCR ran. Assay used: immunoSEQ multiplex PCR; TCRdb lists only in-frame clones, some missing. The sample includes tens of thousands of clones, around three quarters seen only once; the top ten take just over 1.4%. Material: PBMCs. These receptors all come from a male donor in good health and CMV-seronegative.

The chain carries TRBV5-4 and TRBJ2-5; TRBD1 matches at 7 bases. Germline assignment: CDR1 SGHNT and CDR2 YYREEE (reference sequence). This CDR3 has 15 amino acids. V gave up 2 bases and J gave up 4 bases; unmatched junction bases: 8. The CDR3, as DNA: TGTGCCAGCAGCTTACCGACAGGGACGGCAGAGACCCAGTACTTC. It encodes CASSLPTGTAETQYF. Full variable domain (rest looked up from reference TRBV5-4 and TRBJ2-5): ETGVTQSPTHLIKTRGQQVTLRCSSQSGHNTVSWYQQALGQGPQFIFQYYREEENGRGNFPPRFSGLQFPNYSSELNVNALELDDSALYLCASSLPTGTAETQYFGPGTRLLVL.

Here the CDR3 DNA reads TGTGCCAGCAGACCTAACTACGAGCAGTACTTC. Residues: CASRPNYEQYF. The chain carries TRBV28 and TRBJ2-5; no reliable D call. The assigned J gene may be wrong: the sequence end matches TRBJ2-7 better. The germline gives CDR1 MDHEN, CDR2 SYDVKM. The CDR3 is 11 amino acids.

This chain connects TRBV29-1 to TRBJ1-2, with TRBD1 matching 11 bases. Germline V lookup: CDR1 SQVTM, CDR2 ANQGSEA. This CDR3 has 13 amino acids. DNA for the CDR3: TGCACCACGGGGGGGGGACAGGGGGGAGGCTACACCTTC. It yields the protein CTTGGGQGGGYTF. The complete variable domain, with remaining parts taken from reference TRBV29-1 and TRBJ1-2, reads SAVISQKPSRDICQRGTSLTIQCQVDSQVTMMFWYRQQPGQSLTLIATANQGSEATYESGFVIDKFPISRPNLTFSTLTVSNMSPEDSSIYLCTTGGGQGGGYTFGSGTRLTVV.

The chain couples TRBV5-8 to TRBJ1-1; TRBD1 matches at 12 bases. The V segment lost 0 bases and the J segment 8 bases; nucleotides outside the gene matches: 5. Germline V lookup: CDR1 SGHTS, CDR2 YDEGEE. The CDR3 runs 15 residues. Here the CDR3 reads CASSLAGTGGWEAFF. Here the CDR3 DNA reads TGTGCCAGCAGCTTGGCCGGGACAGGGGGCTGGGAAGCTTTCTTT.

The V call is TRBV18, the J call TRBJ1-3; the match to TRBD1 covers 7 bases. With V trimmed by 3 bases and J by 4 bases, 6 bases remained unmatched. Per germline, CDR1 KGHSH and CDR2 LQKENI. The CDR3 consists of 15 residues. The DNA for the CDR3 is TGTGCCAGCTCACCTGGGGGGACAGAAGGAAACACCATATATTTT. Amino acid sequence: CASSPGGTEGNTIYF. The full variable domain, rest sourced from reference TRBV18 and TRBJ1-3, is NAGVMQNPRHLVRRRGQEARLRCSPMKGHSHVYWYRQLPEEGLKFMVYLQKENIIDESGMPKERFSAEFPKEGPSILRIQQVVRGDSAAYFCASSPGGTEGNTIYFGEGSWLTVV.

This clone was observed a handful of times. The chain couples TRBV14 to TRBJ1-1, with D uncertain. Trimming cost V 5 bases and J 4 bases, with 8 bases left between them. This CDR3 comprises 12 residues. CDR1 is SGHDN and CDR2 is FVKESK in the germline V gene. CDR3 DNA sequence: TGTGCCAGCAGCGGCAGAGGCACTGAAGCTTTCTTT. Protein product: CASSGRGTEAFF.

On this clone itself: Other DNA variants within this sample encode the same CDR3. V gene TRBV29-1 combines with J gene TRBJ2-7; D possibly corresponds to TRBD2 (5 bases). Germline loops: CDR1 SQVTM, CDR2 ANQGSEA. Trimming removed 2 bases from V and 5 bases from J, with 13 bases in between. The CDR3 covers 13 residues. CDR3 sequence (DNA): TGCAGCGTTGAATCCAGCGGTCGAAACGAGCAGTACTTC. Amino acids: CSVESSGRNEQYF.

CDR3 nucleotides: TGCGCCAGCAGCTTGGACGGACAGGGGGCCCGGGAGCTGTTTTTT. It is translated as CASSLDGQGARELFF. J is TRBJ2-2 and V is TRBV5-1; 11 bases match TRBD1. This CDR3 comprises 15 residues. Losses at the gene ends were 0 bases for V and 9 bases for J; bases not matched to a gene: 4. Germline values: CDR1 SGHRS, CDR2 YFSETQ.

The V call is TRBV7-9, the J call TRBJ2-3; TRBD2 is a possible D gene (5 bases). Trimming took off 6 bases at V and 4 bases at J, with 14 bases between the two ends. This CDR3 region has 14 residues. Germline lookup yields CDR1 SEHNR and CDR2 FQNEAQ (reference sequence). The CDR3 protein is CASSRTPGADTQYF. The CDR3 DNA is TGTGCCAGCAGTCGGACCCCCGGGGCAGATACGCAGTATTTT.

This clone was observed once. The gene calls are TRBV7-3 and TRBJ2-6; tentatively, D is TRBD2 (6 bases). The germline V gene has CDR1 SGHTA and CDR2 FQGTGA. Trimming left V 5 bases short and J 2 bases short, with 22 bases between. The CDR3 is made up of 19 amino acids. CDR3 sequence reads: CASSIPRDPGGTGANVLTF. For the CDR3, the DNA is TGTGCCAGCAGCATCCCCCGGGACCCCGGGGGTACTGGGGCCAACGTCCTGACTTTC.